This entry describes one T cell receptor (beta chain). Its antigen is undetermined. The data belong to a study of T cells in localized non-small cell lung cancer. Deletions cut 0 bases from V and 5 bases from J, with 14 bases between. Germline lookup yields CDR1 SQVTM and CDR2 ANQGSEA. The CDR3 runs 15 residues. Here immunoSEQ multiplex PCR was the method, and the copy in TCRdb shows in-frame clones only, minus some. This table holds roughly 61,000 clones, roughly 76% found once. Study observations and caveats: Of the top 100 tumor clones, median 57 were in adjacent lung, about 26 among its top 100.

The chain carries TRBV29-1 and TRBJ2-1; maybe TRBD2 (5 bases). The starting material was PBMCs, obtained before any cancer treatment. This receptor was identified in a man aged 40 to 69 with stage II lung adenocarcinoma. The chain's CDR3 is CSVEESLTRNNEQFF. The CDR3 DNA reads TGCAGCGTTGAAGAATCCCTCACTAGGAACAATGAGCAGTTCTTC.